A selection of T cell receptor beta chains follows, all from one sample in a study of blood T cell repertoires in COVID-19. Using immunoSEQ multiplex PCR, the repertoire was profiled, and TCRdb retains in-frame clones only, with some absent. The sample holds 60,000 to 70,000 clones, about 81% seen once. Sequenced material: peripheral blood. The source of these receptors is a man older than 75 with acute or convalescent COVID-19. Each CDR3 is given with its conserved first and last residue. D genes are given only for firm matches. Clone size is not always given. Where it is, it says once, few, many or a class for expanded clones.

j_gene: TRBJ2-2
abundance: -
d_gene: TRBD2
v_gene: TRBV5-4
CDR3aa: CASSRLAGGPGELFF
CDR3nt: TGTGCCAGCAGCCGACTAGCGGGGGGGCCCGGGGAGCTGTTTTTT

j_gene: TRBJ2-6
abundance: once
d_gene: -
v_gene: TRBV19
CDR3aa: CASSIGGSRASGANVLTF
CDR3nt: TGTGCCAGTAGTATAGGAGGTAGCCGAGCCTCTGGGGCCAACGTCCTGACTTTC

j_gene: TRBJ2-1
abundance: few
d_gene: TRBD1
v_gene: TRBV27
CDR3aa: CASSLSGGQGAYEQFF
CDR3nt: TGTGCCAGCAGTTTATCGGGGGGACAGGGGGCCTATGAGCAGTTCTTC

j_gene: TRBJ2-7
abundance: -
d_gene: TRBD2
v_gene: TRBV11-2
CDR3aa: CASSSGTRLALEQYF
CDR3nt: TGTGCCAGCAGCTCCGGGACAAGACTAGCGCTTGAGCAGTACTTC

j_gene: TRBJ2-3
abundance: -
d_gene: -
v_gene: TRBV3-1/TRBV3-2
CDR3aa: CASSQAERDTQYF
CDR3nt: TGTGCCAGCAGCCAAGCCGAGCGAGATACGCAGTATTTT

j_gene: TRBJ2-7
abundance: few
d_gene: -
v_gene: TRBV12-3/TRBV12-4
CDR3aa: CASSPGTFGVQYF
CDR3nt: TGTGCCAGCAGTCCTGGGACATTCGGGGTCCAGTACTTC

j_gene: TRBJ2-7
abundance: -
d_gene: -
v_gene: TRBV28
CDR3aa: CASSSRVHEQYF
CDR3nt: TGTGCCAGCAGTTCCAGGGTCCACGAGCAGTACTTC

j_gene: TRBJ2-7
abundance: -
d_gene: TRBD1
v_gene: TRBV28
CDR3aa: CASSFPGGGYEQYF
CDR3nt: TGTGCCAGCAGTTTTCCAGGGGGTGGCTACGAGCAGTACTTC

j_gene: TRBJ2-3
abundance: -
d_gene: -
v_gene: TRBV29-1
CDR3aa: CSARVSTDTQYF
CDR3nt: TGCAGCGCCCGGGTCTCCACAGATACGCAGTATTTT

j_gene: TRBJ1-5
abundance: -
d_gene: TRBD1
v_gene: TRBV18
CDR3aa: CASSGTGANQPQHF
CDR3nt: TGTGCCAGCTCGGGAACAGGGGCCAATCAGCCCCAGCATTTT

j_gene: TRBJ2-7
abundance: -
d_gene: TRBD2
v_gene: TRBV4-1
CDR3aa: CASSRPGLAGVEQYF
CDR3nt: TGCGCCAGCAGCCGACCGGGACTAGCGGGAGTCGAGCAGTACTTC

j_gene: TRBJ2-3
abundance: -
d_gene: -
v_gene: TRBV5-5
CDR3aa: CASSQDSSSTDTQYF
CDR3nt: TGTGCCAGCAGCCAGGACAGCTCTAGCACAGATACGCAGTATTTT

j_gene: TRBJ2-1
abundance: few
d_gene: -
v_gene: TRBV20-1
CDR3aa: CSASVPLKQFF
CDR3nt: TGCAGTGCTAGTGTGCCTCTAAAGCAGTTCTTC

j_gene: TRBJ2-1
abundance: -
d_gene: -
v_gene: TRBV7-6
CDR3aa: CASSLGASYNEQFF
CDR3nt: TGTGCCAGCAGCTTAGGTGCCAGCTACAATGAGCAGTTCTTC

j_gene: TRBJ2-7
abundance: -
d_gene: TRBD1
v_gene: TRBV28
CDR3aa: CASSLWGQGDYEQYF
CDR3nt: TGTGCCAGCAGTTTATGGGGACAGGGGGACTACGAGCAGTACTTC

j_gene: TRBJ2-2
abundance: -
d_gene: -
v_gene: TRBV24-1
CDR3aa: CATSDRGLPTGELFF
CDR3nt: TGTGCCACCAGTGATAGGGGACTCCCAACCGGGGAGCTGTTTTTT

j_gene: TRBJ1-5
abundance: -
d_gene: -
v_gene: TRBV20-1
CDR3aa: CSASWGRYSNQPQHF
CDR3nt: TGCAGTGCTAGTTGGGGGAGGTACAGCAATCAGCCCCAGCATTTT

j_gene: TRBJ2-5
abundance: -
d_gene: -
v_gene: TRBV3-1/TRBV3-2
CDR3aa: CASSQGGRTPGTQYF
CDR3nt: TGTGCCAGCAGCCAAGGGGGCCGGACCCCGGGGACCCAGTACTTC

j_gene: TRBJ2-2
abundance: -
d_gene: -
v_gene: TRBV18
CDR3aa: CASSPLRRLEGTGELFF
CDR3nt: TGTGCCAGCTCACCTCTTAGACGACTAGAAGGAACCGGGGAGCTGTTTTTT

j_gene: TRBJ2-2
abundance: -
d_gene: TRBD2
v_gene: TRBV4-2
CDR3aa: CASSQVALAGETGELFF
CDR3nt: TGTGCCAGCAGCCAAGTCGCACTAGCGGGGGAGACCGGGGAGCTGTTTTTT

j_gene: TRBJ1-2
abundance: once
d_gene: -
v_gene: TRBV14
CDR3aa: CASSHSSPHLANYGYTF
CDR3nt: TGTGCCAGCAGCCACTCTTCCCCCCATTTAGCTAACTATGGCTACACCTTC

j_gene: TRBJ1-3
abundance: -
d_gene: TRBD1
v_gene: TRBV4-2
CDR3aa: CASSQAGQGINTIYF
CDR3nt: TGTGCCAGCAGCCAAGCGGGACAGGGGATAAACACCATATATTTT

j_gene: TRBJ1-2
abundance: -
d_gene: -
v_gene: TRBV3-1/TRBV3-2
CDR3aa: CASSRDIGYTF
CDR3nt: TGTGCCAGCAGCCGGGACATTGGATACACCTTC

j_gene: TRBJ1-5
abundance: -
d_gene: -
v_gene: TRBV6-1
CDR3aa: CASSEALFSGAQHF
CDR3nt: TGTGCCAGCAGTGAAGCGTTATTTTCGGGGGCCCAGCATTTT

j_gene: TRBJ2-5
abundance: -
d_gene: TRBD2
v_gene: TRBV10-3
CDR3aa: CATSGLHQETQYF
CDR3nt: TGTGCCACTTCGGGACTACACCAAGAGACCCAGTACTTC

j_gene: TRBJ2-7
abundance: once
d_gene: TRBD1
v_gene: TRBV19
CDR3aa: CASSSQGARSYEQYF
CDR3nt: TGTGCCAGTAGTTCACAGGGGGCTCGGTCCTACGAGCAGTACTTC

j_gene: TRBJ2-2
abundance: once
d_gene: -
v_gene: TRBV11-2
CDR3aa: CASSSHASPGELFF
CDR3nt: TGTGCCAGCAGTTCCCATGCTAGCCCCGGGGAGCTGTTTTTT

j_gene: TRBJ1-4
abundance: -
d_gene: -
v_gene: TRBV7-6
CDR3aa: CASSLRDEKLFF
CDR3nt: TGTGCCAGCAGCTTACGAGATGAAAAACTGTTTTTT

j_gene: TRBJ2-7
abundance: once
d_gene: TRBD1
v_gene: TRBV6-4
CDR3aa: CASSDHRGSYEQYF
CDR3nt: TGTGCCAGCAGTGACCACAGGGGGTCCTACGAGCAGTACTTC

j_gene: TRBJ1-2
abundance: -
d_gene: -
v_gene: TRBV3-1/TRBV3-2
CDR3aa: CASSHSGANYGYTF
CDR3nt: TGTGCCAGCAGCCATTCGGGAGCTAACTATGGCTACACCTTC

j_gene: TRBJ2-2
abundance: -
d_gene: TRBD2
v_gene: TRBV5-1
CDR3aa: CASSLALAGVGGELFF
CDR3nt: TGCGCCAGCAGCTTGGCCCTAGCGGGAGTTGGCGGGGAGCTGTTTTTT

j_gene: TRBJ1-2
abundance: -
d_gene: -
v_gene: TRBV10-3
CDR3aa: CAISPGARGNYGYTF
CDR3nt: TGTGCCATCAGCCCCGGCGCCAGAGGGAACTATGGCTACACCTTC

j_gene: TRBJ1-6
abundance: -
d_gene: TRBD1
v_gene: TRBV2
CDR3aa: CASLQGESYNSPLHF
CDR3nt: TGTGCCAGCTTACAGGGGGAATCCTATAATTCACCCCTCCACTTT

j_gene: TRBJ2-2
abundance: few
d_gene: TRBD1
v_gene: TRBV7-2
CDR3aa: CASSPGGTGELFF
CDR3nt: TGTGCCAGCAGCCCAGGGGGAACCGGGGAGCTGTTTTTT

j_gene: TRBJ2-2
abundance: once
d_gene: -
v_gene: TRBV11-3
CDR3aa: CASSRGRAYTGELFF
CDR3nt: TGTGCCAGCAGCCGAGGCAGGGCCTACACCGGGGAGCTGTTTTTT

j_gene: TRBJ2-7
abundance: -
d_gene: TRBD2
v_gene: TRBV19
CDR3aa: CASSIGGGSYEQYF
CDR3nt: TGTGCCAGTAGTATAGGGGGGGGCTCCTACGAGCAGTACTTC

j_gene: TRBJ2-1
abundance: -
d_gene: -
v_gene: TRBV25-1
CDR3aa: CASSAAPRRNEQFF
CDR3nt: TGTGCCAGCAGTGCGGCTCCGAGGCGGAATGAGCAGTTCTTC

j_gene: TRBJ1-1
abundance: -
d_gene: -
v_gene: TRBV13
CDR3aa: CASSLKPGTEAFF
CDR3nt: TGTGCCAGCAGCTTAAAGCCCGGCACTGAAGCTTTCTTT

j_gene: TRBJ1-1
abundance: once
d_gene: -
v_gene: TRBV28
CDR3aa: CASLGEGGEAFF
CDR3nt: TGTGCCAGCTTGGGGGAGGGAGGGGAAGCTTTCTTT

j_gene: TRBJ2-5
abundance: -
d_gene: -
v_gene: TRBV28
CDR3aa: CASNLDYLQETQYF
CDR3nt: TGTGCCAGCAACCTCGACTACCTCCAAGAGACCCAGTACTTC

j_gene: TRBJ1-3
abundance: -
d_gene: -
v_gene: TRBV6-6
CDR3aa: CASSYSRGGGNTIYF
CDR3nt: TGTGCCAGCAGTTACTCGAGGGGGGGTGGAAACACCATATATTTT

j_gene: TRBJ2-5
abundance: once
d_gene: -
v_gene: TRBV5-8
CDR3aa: CASSFKQKRQETQYF
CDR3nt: TGTGCCAGCAGCTTTAAACAGAAGAGACAAGAGACCCAGTACTTC

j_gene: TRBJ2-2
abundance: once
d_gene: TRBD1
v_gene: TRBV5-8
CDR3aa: CASRPRGTPGELFF
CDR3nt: TGTGCCAGCAGGCCCAGGGGGACGCCCGGGGAGCTGTTTTTT

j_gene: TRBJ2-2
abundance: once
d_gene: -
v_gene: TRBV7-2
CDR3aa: CASSLTPQPPGELFF
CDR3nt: TGTGCCAGCAGCTTAACACCACAACCCCCCGGGGAGCTGTTTTTT

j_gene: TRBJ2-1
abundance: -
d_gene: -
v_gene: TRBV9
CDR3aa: CASSVEGGVVNEQFF
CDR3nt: TGTGCCAGCAGCGTGGAAGGGGGGGTGGTGAATGAGCAGTTCTTC

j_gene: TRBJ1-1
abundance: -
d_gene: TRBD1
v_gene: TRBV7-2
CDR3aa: CASSPVDRENTEAFF
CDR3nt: TGTGCCAGCAGCCCCGTAGACAGGGAGAACACTGAAGCTTTCTTT

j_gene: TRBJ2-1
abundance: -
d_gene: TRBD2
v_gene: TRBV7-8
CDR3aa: CASSLRTSRVHEQFF
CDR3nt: TGTGCCAGCAGCCTCCGGACTAGCAGGGTGCATGAGCAGTTCTTC

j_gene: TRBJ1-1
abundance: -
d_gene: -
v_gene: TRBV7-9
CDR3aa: CASSPGLYMNTEAFF
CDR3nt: TGTGCCAGCAGCCCGGGACTGTACATGAACACTGAAGCTTTCTTT

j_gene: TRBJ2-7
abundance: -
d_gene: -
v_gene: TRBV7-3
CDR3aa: CASSLRDLAYEQYF
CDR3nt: TGTGCCAGCAGCTTGAGGGATCTAGCCTACGAGCAGTACTTC

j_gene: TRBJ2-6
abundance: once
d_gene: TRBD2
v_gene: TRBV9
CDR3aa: CASSPGLNPRSGANVLTF
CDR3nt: TGTGCCAGCAGCCCGGGACTAAATCCTCGTTCTGGGGCCAACGTCCTGACTTTC

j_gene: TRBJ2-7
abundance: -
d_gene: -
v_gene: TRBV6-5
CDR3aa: CASSYGGKPYEQYF
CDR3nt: TGTGCCAGCAGTTATGGGGGCAAGCCTTACGAGCAGTACTTC

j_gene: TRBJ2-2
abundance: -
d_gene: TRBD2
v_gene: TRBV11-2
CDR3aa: CASSLVTSATGELFF
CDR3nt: TGTGCCAGCAGCTTAGTGACTAGCGCCACCGGGGAGCTGTTTTTT

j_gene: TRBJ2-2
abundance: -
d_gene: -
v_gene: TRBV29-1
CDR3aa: CSVGQANTGELFF
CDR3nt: TGCAGCGTTGGACAGGCGAACACCGGGGAGCTGTTTTTT

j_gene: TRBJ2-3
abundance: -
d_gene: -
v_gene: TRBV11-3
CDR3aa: CASSWSRGDTQYF
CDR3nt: TGTGCCAGCAGCTGGTCCCGGGGGGATACGCAGTATTTT

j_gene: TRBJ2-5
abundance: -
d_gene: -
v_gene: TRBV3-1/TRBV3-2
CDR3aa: CASSQERGQGTQYF
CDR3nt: TGTGCCAGCAGCCAAGAACGGGGACAAGGGACCCAGTACTTC

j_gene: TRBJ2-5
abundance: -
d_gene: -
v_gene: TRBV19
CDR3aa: CASSTQETQYF
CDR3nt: TGTGCCAGTAGTACACAAGAGACCCAGTACTTC

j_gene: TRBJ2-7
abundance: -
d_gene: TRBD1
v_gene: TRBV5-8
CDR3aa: CASSLEGTGTSYEQYF
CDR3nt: TGTGCCAGCAGCTTGGAAGGGACAGGGACTTCCTACGAGCAGTACTTC

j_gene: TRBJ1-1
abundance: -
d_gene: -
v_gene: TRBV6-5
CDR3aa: CASSYTGPPLVEAFF
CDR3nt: TGTGCCAGCAGTTATACAGGGCCCCCTCTAGTCGAAGCTTTCTTT

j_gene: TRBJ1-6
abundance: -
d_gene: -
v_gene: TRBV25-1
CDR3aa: CASTGRGKPLHF
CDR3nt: TGTGCCAGCACCGGGAGGGGAAAACCCCTCCACTTT

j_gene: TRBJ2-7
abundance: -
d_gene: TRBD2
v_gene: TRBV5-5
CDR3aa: CASRAGGSYEQYF
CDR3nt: TGTGCCAGCAGGGCGGGGGGGTCCTACGAGCAGTACTTC